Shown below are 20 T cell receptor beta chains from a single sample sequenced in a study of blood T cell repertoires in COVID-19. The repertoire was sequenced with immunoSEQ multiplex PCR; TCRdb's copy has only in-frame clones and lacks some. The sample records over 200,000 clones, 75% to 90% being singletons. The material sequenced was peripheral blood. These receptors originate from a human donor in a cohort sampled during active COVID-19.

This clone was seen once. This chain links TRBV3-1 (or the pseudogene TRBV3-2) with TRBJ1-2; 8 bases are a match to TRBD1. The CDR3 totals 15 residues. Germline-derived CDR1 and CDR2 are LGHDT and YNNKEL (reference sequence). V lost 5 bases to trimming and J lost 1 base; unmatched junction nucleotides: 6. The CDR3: CASSTGTGDNYGYTF. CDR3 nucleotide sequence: TGTGCCAGCAGCACCGGGACAGGTGATAACTATGGCTACACCTTC.

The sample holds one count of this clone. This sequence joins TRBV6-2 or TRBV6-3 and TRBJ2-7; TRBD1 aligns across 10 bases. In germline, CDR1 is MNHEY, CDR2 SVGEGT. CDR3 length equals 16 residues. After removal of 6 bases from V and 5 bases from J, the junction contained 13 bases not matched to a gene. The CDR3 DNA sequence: TGTGCCAGCAGCCCTACCGACAGGGGGCGAAAAAACGAGCAGTACTTC. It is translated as CASSPTDRGRKNEQYF.

CDR3 DNA sequence: TGTGCCTGGACCGGGACAGGGTCGGGAAACACCATATATTTT. Amino acid sequence: CAWTGTGSGNTIYF. The chain couples TRBV30 to TRBJ1-3; 9 bases align to TRBD1. The germline gives CDR1 GTSNPN, CDR2 SVGIG (reference sequence). V lost 4 bases to trimming and J lost 4 bases; unmatched junction nucleotides: 5. This CDR3 has 14 residues.

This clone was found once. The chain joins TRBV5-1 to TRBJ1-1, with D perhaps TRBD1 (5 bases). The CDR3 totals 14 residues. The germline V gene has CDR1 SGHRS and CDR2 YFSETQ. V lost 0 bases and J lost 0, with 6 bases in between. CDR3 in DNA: TGCGCCAGCAGCTTGGAACAGGTGAACACTGAAGCTTTCTTT. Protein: CASSLEQVNTEAFF.

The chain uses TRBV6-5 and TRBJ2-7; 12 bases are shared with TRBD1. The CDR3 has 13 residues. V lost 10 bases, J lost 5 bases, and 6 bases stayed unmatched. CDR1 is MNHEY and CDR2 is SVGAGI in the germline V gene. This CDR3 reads CATSGQGAHEQYF. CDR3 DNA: TGTGCCACCTCGGGACAGGGGGCCCACGAGCAGTACTTC.

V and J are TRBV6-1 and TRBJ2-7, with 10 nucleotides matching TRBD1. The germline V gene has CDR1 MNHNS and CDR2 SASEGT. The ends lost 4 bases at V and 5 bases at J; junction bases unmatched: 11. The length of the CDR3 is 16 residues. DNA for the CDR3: TGTGCCAGCAGTGGAGGCTTGGACAGGGGGGCCCACGAGCAGTACTTC. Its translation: CASSGGLDRGAHEQYF.

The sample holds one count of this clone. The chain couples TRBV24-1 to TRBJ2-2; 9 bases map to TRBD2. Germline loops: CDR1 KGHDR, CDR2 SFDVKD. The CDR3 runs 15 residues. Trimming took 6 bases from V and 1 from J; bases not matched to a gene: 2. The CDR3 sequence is CATSLAGKNTGELFF. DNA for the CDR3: TGTGCCACCAGTCTAGCGGGAAAGAACACCGGGGAGCTGTTTTTT.

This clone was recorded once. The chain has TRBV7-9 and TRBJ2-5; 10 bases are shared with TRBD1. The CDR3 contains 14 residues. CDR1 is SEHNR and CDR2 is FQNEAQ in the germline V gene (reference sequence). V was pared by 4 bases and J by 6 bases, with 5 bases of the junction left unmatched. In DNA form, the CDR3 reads TGTGCCAGCAGCTCGCGGGACAGGGGACAGACCCAGTACTTC. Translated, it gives CASSSRDRGQTQYF.

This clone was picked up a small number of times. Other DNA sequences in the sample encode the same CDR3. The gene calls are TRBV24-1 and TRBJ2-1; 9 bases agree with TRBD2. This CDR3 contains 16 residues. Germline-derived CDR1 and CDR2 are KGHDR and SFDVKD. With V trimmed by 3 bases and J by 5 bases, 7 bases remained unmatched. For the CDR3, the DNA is TGTGCCACCAGTGATCCTACTAGCGGGCCAAACAATGAGCAGTTCTTC. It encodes CATSDPTSGPNNEQFF.

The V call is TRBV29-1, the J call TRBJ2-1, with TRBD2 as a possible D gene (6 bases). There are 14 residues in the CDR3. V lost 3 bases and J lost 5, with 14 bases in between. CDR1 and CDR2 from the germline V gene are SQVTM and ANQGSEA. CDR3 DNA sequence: TGCAGCGTTGAGGGGGTAGCGGCGCACAATGAGCAGTTCTTC. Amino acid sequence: CSVEGVAAHNEQFF.

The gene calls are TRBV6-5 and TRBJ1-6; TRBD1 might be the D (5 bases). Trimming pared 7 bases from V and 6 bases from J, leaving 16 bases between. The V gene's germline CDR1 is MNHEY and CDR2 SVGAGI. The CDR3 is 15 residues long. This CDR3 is CASTQTPGFNSPLHF. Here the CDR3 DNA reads TGTGCCAGCACCCAGACCCCAGGGTTTAATTCACCCCTCCACTTT.

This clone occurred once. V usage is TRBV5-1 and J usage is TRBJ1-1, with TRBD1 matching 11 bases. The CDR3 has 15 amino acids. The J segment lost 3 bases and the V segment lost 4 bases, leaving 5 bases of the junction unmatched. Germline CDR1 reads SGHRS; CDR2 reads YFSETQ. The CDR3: CASSPGTGGDTEAFF. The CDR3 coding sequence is TGCGCCAGCAGCCCCGGGACAGGGGGGGACACTGAAGCTTTCTTT.

The CDR3, as DNA: TGTGCCAGCAGTTTAGCGGACAGGGGCCTTGGGACCCAGTACTTC. It yields the protein CASSLADRGLGTQYF. The chain links TRBV28 to TRBJ2-5; TRBD1 aligns across 9 bases. Germline V gene lookup returns CDR1 MDHEN and CDR2 SYDVKM. The CDR3 totals 15 residues. The junction had 8 bases not matched to a gene; V was cut back by 2 bases and J by 7 bases.

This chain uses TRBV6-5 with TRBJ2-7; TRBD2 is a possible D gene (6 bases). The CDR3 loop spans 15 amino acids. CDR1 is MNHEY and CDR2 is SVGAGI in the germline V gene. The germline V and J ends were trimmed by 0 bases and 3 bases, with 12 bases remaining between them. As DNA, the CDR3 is TGTGCCAGCAGTTACTCACGGGGAGGAGGCTACGAGCAGTACTTC. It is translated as CASSYSRGGGYEQYF.

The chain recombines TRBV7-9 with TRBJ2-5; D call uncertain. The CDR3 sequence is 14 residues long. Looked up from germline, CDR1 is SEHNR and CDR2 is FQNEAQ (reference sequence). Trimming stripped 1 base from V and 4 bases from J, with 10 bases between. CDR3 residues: CASSLGTIRETQYF. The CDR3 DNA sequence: TGTGCCAGCAGCTTAGGAACTATTCGAGAGACCCAGTACTTC.

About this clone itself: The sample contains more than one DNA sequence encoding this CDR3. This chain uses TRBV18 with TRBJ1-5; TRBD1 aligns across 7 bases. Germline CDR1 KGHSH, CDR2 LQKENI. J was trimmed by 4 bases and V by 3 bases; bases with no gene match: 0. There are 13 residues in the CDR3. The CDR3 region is CASSPDRNQPQHF. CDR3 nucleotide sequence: TGTGCCAGCTCACCGGACAGGAATCAGCCCCAGCATTTT.

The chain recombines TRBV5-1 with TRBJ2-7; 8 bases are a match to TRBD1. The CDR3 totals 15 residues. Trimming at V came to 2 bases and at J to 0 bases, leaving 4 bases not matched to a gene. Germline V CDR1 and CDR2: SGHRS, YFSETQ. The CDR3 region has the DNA TGCGCCAGCAGCTTAAAGACAGGGGCCTCCTACGAGCAGTACTTC. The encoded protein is CASSLKTGASYEQYF.

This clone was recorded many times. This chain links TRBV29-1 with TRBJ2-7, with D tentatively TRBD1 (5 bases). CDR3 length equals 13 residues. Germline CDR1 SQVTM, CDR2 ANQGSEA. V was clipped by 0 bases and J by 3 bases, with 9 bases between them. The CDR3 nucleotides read TGCAGCGTTGAAGATCGAGACAGCTACGAGCAGTACTTC. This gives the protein CSVEDRDSYEQYF.

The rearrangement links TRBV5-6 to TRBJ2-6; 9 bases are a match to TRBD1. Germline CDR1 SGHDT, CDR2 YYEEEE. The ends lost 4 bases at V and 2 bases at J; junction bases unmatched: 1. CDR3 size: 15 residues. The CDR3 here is CASSRDRAGANVLTF. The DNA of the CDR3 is TGTGCCAGCAGCCGGGACAGGGCTGGGGCCAACGTCCTGACTTTC.

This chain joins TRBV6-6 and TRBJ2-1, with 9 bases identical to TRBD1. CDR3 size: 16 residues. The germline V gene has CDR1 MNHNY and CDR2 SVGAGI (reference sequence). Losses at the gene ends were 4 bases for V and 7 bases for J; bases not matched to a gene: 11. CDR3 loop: CASSSFDRGRRNEQFF. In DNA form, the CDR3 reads TGTGCCAGCAGTTCATTTGACAGGGGGAGGCGAAATGAGCAGTTCTTC.